These 19 T cell receptor beta chains were all obtained from the same sample, sequenced in a study of cytomegalovirus exposure and HLA in healthy donors. Use of 60 Vbeta and 13 Jbeta primers characterized the PCR. The data were produced by immunoSEQ multiplex PCR, yet TCRdb's version contains in-frame clones alone and is incomplete. Among about 100,000 clones listed, roughly 80% were seen once. The specimen was PBMCs. The receptors come from a middle-aged man in good health and CMV-seropositive.

CDR3 amino acids: CASSQGGQANYGYTF. DNA of the CDR3: TGTGCCAGCAGCCAAGGGGGACAGGCCAACTATGGCTACACCTTC. The chain recombines TRBV4-2 with TRBJ1-2; 8 bases match TRBD1. With V trimmed by 1 base and J by 2 bases, 3 bases remained unmatched. The V gene's germline CDR1 is LGHNA and CDR2 YNFKEQ. The CDR3 sequence is 15 residues long.

This sequence joins TRBV27 and TRBJ2-7, with 9 bases lining up with TRBD1. The CDR3 contains 16 residues. Germline CDR1 is MNHEY and CDR2 is SMNVEV (reference sequence). The trim removed 6 bases at V and 2 bases at J, leaving 11 bases unmatched. The CDR3 spells CASSRVTGTGTYEQYF. The DNA for the CDR3 is TGTGCCAGCAGCAGAGTTACCGGGACAGGGACCTACGAGCAGTACTTC.

The chain links TRBV18 to TRBJ1-2; 12 nucleotides match TRBD1. Losses at the gene ends were 3 bases for V and 3 bases for J; bases not matched to a gene: 2. This CDR3 is built from 15 residues. CDR1 is KGHSH and CDR2 is LQKENI in the germline V gene. This chain's CDR3 is CASSPGQGADYGYTF. The CDR3, as DNA: TGTGCCAGCTCACCGGGACAGGGGGCAGACTATGGCTACACCTTC.

CDR3: CSVEGLAGDNTGELFF. The CDR3 DNA is TGCAGCGTCGAGGGGCTAGCGGGAGACAACACCGGGGAGCTGTTTTTT. The chain links TRBV29-1 to TRBJ2-2, with 10 bases matching TRBD2. The V and J ends lost 6 bases and 2 bases, in that order; junction bases with no gene match: 9. The CDR3 runs to 16 residues. Germline V gives CDR1 SQVTM, CDR2 ANQGSEA.

CDR3 sequence reads: CASSLSSAEAFF. The CDR3 coding sequence is TGTGCCAGCAGTTTGTCTTCGGCTGAAGCTTTCTTT. The chain joins TRBV28 to TRBJ1-1; D is unclear. Germline V gives CDR1 MDHEN, CDR2 SYDVKM. This CDR3 contains 12 residues. V was shortened by 3 bases and J by 6 bases, with 8 bases between the two germline ends.

The count of this clone is one. The chain is built from TRBV7-8 and TRBJ2-3; 8 nucleotides line up with TRBD2. The trim removed 1 base at V and 2 bases at J, leaving 11 bases unmatched. The CDR3 consists of 18 residues. CDR1 SGHVS and CDR2 FQNEAQ come from the germline V gene. CDR3 amino acids: CASSLVASSGMDTDTQYF. Written as DNA, the CDR3 is TGTGCCAGCAGCTTAGTCGCTAGTAGCGGGATGGACACAGATACGCAGTATTTT.

The genes are TRBV7-2 and TRBJ1-2; 10 bases match TRBD1. With V trimmed by 1 base and J by 8 bases, 7 bases remained unmatched. Germline CDR1 reads SGHTA; CDR2 reads FQGNSA. This CDR3 region has 15 residues. In nucleotides, the CDR3 is TGTGCCAGCAGCTTAGGATGGGGGACAGGGGTCGGCTACACCTTC. Translating gives CASSLGWGTGVGYTF.

The V call is TRBV10-2, the J call TRBJ1-5; 7 nucleotides agree with TRBD1. J gave up 0 bases and V 4 bases, and 9 bases lay outside the gene matches. Germline CDR1 reads WSHSY; CDR2 reads SAAADI. CDR3 length equals 17 residues. CDR3 nucleotide sequence: TGCGCCAGCAGTGGACAGGGCGAGGGCTATAGCAATCAGCCCCAGCATTTT. As protein: CASSGQGEGYSNQPQHF.

This chain joins TRBV27 and TRBJ1-2; 11 positions match TRBD1. The CDR3 is made up of 15 amino acids. The germline gives CDR1 MNHEY, CDR2 SMNVEV (reference sequence). Trimming removed 6 bases from V and 8 bases from J; junction bases left unmatched: 11. In DNA form, the CDR3 reads TGTGCCAGCAGCCTAAGCGGGACAGGGGGTGGGGGCTACACCTTC. It yields the protein CASSLSGTGGGGYTF.

The gene calls are TRBV9 and TRBJ2-3, with D tentatively TRBD2 (6 bases). The germline V gene encodes CDR1 SGDLS and CDR2 YYNGEE. Trimming left V 0 bases short and J 4 bases short, with 9 bases between. The CDR3 contains 14 residues. DNA for the CDR3: TGTGCCAGCAGCGTAGCGGGAGCATCAGATACGCAGTATTTT. Translated, it gives CASSVAGASDTQYF.

V gene TRBV5-1 combines with J gene TRBJ1-2, with D possibly matching TRBD1 (5 bases). The CDR3 length is 14 residues. Trimming removed 4 bases from V and 4 bases from J, with 14 bases in between. Germline-derived CDR1 and CDR2 are SGHRS and YFSETQ. The DNA for the CDR3 is TGCGCCAGCAGCACCTATGCAGGGTCCTATGGCTACACCTTC. Encoded protein: CASSTYAGSYGYTF.

The gene calls are TRBV11-3 and TRBJ2-2; 9 bases line up with TRBD2. J lost 4 bases, V lost 2 bases, and 8 bases had no gene match. CDR1 is SGHNT and CDR2 is YENEEA in the germline V gene. This CDR3 comprises 17 residues. In nucleotides, the CDR3 is TGTGCCAGCAGCTTAATCTCGCGGGAGGGTGGCACCGGGGAGCTGTTTTTT. As protein: CASSLISREGGTGELFF.

The V and J genes are TRBV15 and TRBJ2-1; 9 positions agree with TRBD2. With V trimmed by 0 bases and J by 9 bases, 9 bases remained unmatched. This CDR3 has 16 amino acids. Germline-derived CDR1 and CDR2 are LNHNV and YYDKDF (reference sequence). The CDR3 nucleotides are TGTGCCACCAGCAGAGAAGGTGTTCTAGCGGGGTGTGAGCAGTTCTTC. The encoded protein is CATSREGVLAGCEQFF.

The V and J genes are TRBV5-1 and TRBJ1-1; 7 bases fit TRBD1. Germline V gene data show CDR1 as SGHRS and CDR2 as YFSETQ. The CDR3 contains 14 residues. V gave up 3 bases and J gave up 1 base; unmatched junction bases: 3. The CDR3 here is CASSWNRGNTEAFF. In nucleotides, the CDR3 is TGCGCCAGCAGCTGGAACAGGGGGAACACTGAAGCTTTCTTT.

The count of this clone is one. The V gene is TRBV6-4, the J gene TRBJ2-7; D remains unclear. The CDR3 runs to 9 residues. Germline V CDR1 and CDR2: MRHNA, SNTAGT. Trimming removed 8 bases at V and 5 bases at J, with 4 bases between. The CDR3 loop is CASGHEQYF. In DNA form, the CDR3 reads TGTGCCAGCGGCCACGAGCAGTACTTC.

The chain uses TRBV5-1 and TRBJ2-3, with D perhaps TRBD2 (6 bases). Germline CDR1 and CDR2: SGHRS and YFSETQ. V was pared by 2 bases and J by 0 bases, with 7 bases between. The CDR3 loop spans 14 amino acids. The CDR3 region has the DNA TGCGCCAGCAGCTTTGGGACTAGCACAGATACGCAGTATTTT. The encoded protein is CASSFGTSTDTQYF.

The rearrangement links TRBV19 to TRBJ2-5; TRBD1 agrees at 7 bases. Germline V CDR1 and CDR2: LNHDA, SQIVND (reference sequence). This CDR3 has 15 amino acids. The ends lost 7 bases at V and 2 bases at J; junction bases unmatched: 10. The CDR3, as DNA: TGTGCCAGTACCTTACAGGGGCAACCGCAAGAGACCCAGTACTTC. Translating it yields CASTLQGQPQETQYF.

The rearrangement joins TRBV2 to TRBJ2-2, with 11 bases that match TRBD2. With 6 bases clipped from V and 0 bases from J, the junction kept 12 bases outside the gene matches. In germline, CDR1 is SNHLY, CDR2 FYNNEI. The CDR3 totals 19 residues. CDR3 coding DNA: TGTGCCAGCAGGACTAGCGGGATACATCATACTACGAACACCGGGGAGCTGTTTTTT. Its protein product is CASRTSGIHHTTNTGELFF.

The chain uses TRBV5-1 and TRBJ2-5; 13 bases are shared with TRBD2. Unmatched junction bases numbered 9, after V lost 3 bases and J lost 1 base. CDR1 is SGHRS, CDR2 YFSETQ, per germline. The CDR3 consists of 18 residues. CDR3 DNA: TGCGCCAGCAGCTCCCCGGGGACTAGCGGGACCCCCCAAGAGACCCAGTACTTC. It yields the protein CASSSPGTSGTPQETQYF.